A selection of T cell receptor beta chains follows, all from one sample in a study of cytomegalovirus exposure and HLA in healthy donors. Profiling relied on immunoSEQ multiplex PCR, and the TCRdb table lists in-frame clones only, not all of them. The sample totals 200,000 or so clones; its top ten clones hold roughly 0.74%. Sample: PBMCs. These TCRs come from a boy between 5 and 17 years old in good health and CMV-seronegative. Both conserved end residues are part of each CDR3. The order of the fields is CDR3 length, D gene, V gene, J gene, CDR3 protein. A D gene is named only where the DNA matches it firmly.

14	-	TRBV30	TRBJ2-7	CAWRMDYYSYEQYF
14	-	TRBV6-5	TRBJ2-3	CASSYAGRTDTQYF
15	TRBD2	TRBV7-9	TRBJ2-7	CASSSRLAGGYEQYF
15	-	TRBV5-1	TRBJ1-1	CASSLGIAGYTEAFF
14	TRBD1	TRBV7-9	TRBJ1-6	CASSWGQGDSPLHF
17	TRBD1	TRBV4-1	TRBJ2-2	CASSHQNSGTATGELFF
17	-	TRBV12-2	TRBJ2-5	CASRFSTSGGTGETQYF
14	-	TRBV7-6	TRBJ1-1	CASSSRAGYTEAFF
12	TRBD1	TRBV7-9	TRBJ2-5	CASRPGGEKQYF
14	TRBD2	TRBV2	TRBJ2-1	CASGGLAGPNEQFF
15	-	TRBV9	TRBJ1-4	CASSVESTGREKLFF
14	-	TRBV7-2	TRBJ2-3	CASSPGQTTDTQYF
17	TRBD2	TRBV5-6	TRBJ2-3	CASSLSTGTSLTDTQYF
15	TRBD1	TRBV19	TRBJ1-1	CASSAGTGLNTEAFF
13	-	TRBV7-2	TRBJ1-6	CASTQEGRVALHF
13	-	TRBV2	TRBJ2-5	CASSEVEGETQYF
15	-	TRBV5-1	TRBJ2-6	CASSLTDSGANVLTF
15	TRBD1	TRBV4-1	TRBJ2-7	CASSREGTGGDGQYF
14	-	TRBV11-2	TRBJ1-1	CASSLQGREAEAFF
8	-	TRBV20-1	TRBJ1-2	CSARQDIF
12	TRBD1	TRBV30	-	CAVTGGSVEQYF
15	-	TRBV7-8	TRBJ1-1	CASSLGWPGDTEAFF
13	-	TRBV2	TRBJ2-2	CASTRMGPGELFF
16	TRBD2	TRBV6-1	TRBJ2-5	CASSAPGLGPQETQYF
20	-	TRBV7-8	TRBJ1-1	CASSFRRNTRTRGGNTEAFF